The T cell receptor beta chain described here comes from a study of cytomegalovirus exposure and HLA in healthy donors. Between the trimmed V and J ends, which lost 2 bases and 6 bases, there was a span of 14 bases. CDR3 length: 14 residues. Per germline, CDR1 SGHNT and CDR2 YYREEE (reference sequence). Primers for the PCR totalled 60 Vbeta and 13 Jbeta. Method: immunoSEQ multiplex PCR; TCRdb's copy keeps in-frame clones and lacks some. This sample has about 110,000 clones, with around three quarters found just once. The sequenced sample consisted of PBMCs. This rearrangement joins TRBV5-4 to TRBJ1-2; a possible D gene is TRBD1 (5 bases). The TCR was taken from a male donor in good health and CMV-seronegative. DNA for the CDR3: TGTGCCAGCAGCTTAGTTTTCGCGGGGGATGGCTACACCTTC. This gives the protein CASSLVFAGDGYTF.